The present T cell receptor beta chain was sequenced within a study of cytomegalovirus exposure and HLA in healthy donors. Whole-study findings and limits: Most sequenced TCRs were rare (though some public TCRs occurred in many donors). Roughly even sequencing depth across donors was the assumption behind the presence/absence analyses. Other equally common chains were less clonally expanded than HLA-associated TCR beta chains, a later analysis showed.

Trimming took off 5 bases at V and 7 bases at J, with 12 bases between the two ends. CDR3 length equals 12 residues. Germline lookup yields CDR1 SGHDT and CDR2 YYEEEE. Both 60 Vbeta primers and 13 Jbeta primers went into the PCR. Per the original methods: Later, 75 million to 100 million unique TCR beta chains were counted in an analysis, and roughly 11 million of them were shared. TCRdb's table, derived via immunoSEQ multiplex PCR, lists solely in-frame clones and lacks some. D and trimming come from the DNA, and the V and J calls and clone size come from that table. The data contain roughly 120,000 clones, less than 80% of them singletons. Worth noting for this clone: Antigen specificity is unknown.

Sequenced material: PBMCs. The clonotype was recovered from a man in his forties in good health and CMV-seropositive. V is TRBV5-6 and J is TRBJ1-1, with a possible D match to TRBD1 (5 bases). Here the CDR3 reads CASSSGEVEAFF. DNA for the CDR3: TGTGCCAGCAGTTCGGGGGAAGTTGAAGCTTTCTTT.